This T cell receptor (beta chain) was sequenced during a study of cytomegalovirus exposure and HLA in healthy donors. The study's findings and limits: Previously analyzed data showed that most TCR beta V segments were productive at a frequency of about 87% or about 30%.

In its sample, this clone was seen a few times. No antigen is known for it. CDR1 SGHRS and CDR2 YFSETQ come from the germline V gene. This CDR3 spans 16 amino acids. V trimming: 0 bases; J trimming: 6 bases; junction bases outside the gene matches: 9. A multiplex PCR was run with 60 Vbeta primers and 13 Jbeta primers. Authors' processing steps: A later analysis tallied 80 million to 100 million unique TCR beta chains, around 10 million of them shared. Repertoires were generated with immunoSEQ multiplex PCR, while TCRdb's copy carries only in-frame clones and drops some. V, J and clone size derive from that table, while D and trimming were established from the DNA sequence. The data contain some 110,000 clones, 69% of them singletons.

The sequenced sample consisted of PBMCs. The chain joins TRBV5-1 to TRBJ2-7; the match to TRBD1 covers 10 bases. This sequence was found in a man aged 25-40 years in good health and CMV-seronegative. The CDR3 sequence: CASSLGSGTGATEQYF. The CDR3 DNA reads as TGCGCCAGCAGCTTGGGATCCGGGACAGGGGCAACCGAGCAGTACTTC.